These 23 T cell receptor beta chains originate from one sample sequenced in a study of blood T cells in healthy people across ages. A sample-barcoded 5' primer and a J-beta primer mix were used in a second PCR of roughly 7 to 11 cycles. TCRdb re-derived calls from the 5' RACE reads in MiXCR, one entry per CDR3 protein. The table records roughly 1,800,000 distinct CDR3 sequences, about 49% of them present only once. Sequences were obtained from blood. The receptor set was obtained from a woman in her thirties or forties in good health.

The CDR3 bases are TGTGCCAGCACCCGATGGGGCCAAGGGATTGAAAAACTGTTTTTT. Amino acid sequence: CASTRWGQGIEKLFF. This rearrangement joins TRBV12-3 or TRBV12-4 to TRBJ1-4, with D perhaps matching TRBD1 (5 bases). Trimming shortened V by 7 bases and J by 7 bases, and 19 bases separated the two germline ends. The CDR3 has 15 residues.

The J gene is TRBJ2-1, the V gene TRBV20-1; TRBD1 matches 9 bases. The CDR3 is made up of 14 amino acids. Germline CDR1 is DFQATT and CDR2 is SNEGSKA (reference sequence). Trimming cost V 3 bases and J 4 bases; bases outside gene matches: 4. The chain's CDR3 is CSARRDRAYNEQFF. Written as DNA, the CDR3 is TGCAGTGCTAGGAGGGACAGGGCTTACAATGAGCAGTTCTTC.

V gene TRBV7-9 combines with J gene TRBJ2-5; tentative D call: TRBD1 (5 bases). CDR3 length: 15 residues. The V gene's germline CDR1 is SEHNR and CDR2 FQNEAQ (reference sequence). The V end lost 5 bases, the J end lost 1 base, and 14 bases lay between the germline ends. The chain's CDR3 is CASSRGMTVQETQYF. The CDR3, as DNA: TGTGCCAGCAGCAGAGGCATGACAGTCCAAGAGACCCAGTACTTC.

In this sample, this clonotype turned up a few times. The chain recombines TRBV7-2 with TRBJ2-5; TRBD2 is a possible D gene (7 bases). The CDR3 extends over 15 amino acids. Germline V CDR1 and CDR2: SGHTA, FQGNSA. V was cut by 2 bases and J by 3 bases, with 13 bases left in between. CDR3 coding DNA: TGTGCCAGCAGCTTACCCCAGGGGAGGGAAGAGACCCAGTACTTC. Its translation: CASSLPQGREETQYF.

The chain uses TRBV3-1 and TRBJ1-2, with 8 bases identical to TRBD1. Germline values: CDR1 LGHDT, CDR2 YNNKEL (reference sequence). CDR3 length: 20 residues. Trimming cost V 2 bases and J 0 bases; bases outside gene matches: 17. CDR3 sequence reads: CASSQPGTGGGVGSNYGYTF. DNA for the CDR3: TGTGCCAGCAGCCAACCGGGGACAGGAGGGGGAGTGGGGTCTAACTATGGCTACACCTTC.

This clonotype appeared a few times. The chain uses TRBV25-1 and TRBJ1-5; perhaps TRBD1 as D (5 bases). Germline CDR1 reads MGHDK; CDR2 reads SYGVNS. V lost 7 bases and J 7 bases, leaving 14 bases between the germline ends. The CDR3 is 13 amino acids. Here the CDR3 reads CASTFRGWQPQHF. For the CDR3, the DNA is TGTGCCAGCACGTTTAGGGGTTGGCAGCCCCAGCATTTT.

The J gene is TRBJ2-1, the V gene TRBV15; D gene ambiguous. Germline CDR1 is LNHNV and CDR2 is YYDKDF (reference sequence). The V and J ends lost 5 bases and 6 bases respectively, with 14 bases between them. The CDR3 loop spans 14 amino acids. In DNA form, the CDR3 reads TGTGCCACCAGCGGACGACCAGGAAGCAATGAGCAGTTCTTC. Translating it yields CATSGRPGSNEQFF.

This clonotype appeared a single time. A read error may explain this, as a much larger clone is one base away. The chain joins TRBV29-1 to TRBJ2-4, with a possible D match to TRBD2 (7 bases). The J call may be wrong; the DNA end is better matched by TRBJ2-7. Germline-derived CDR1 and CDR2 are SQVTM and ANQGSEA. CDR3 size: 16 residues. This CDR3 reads CSVVSGGRRDTYEQYF. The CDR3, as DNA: TGCAGCGTTGTATCGGGGGGCAGGAGAGACACCTACGAGCAGTACTTC.

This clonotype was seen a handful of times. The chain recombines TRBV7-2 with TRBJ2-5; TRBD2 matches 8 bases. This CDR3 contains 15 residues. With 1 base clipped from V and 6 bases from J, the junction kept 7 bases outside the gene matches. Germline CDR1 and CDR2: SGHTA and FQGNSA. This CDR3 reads CASSLGTSGPKTQYF. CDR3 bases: TGTGCCAGCAGCTTAGGTACTAGCGGTCCAAAGACCCAGTACTTC.

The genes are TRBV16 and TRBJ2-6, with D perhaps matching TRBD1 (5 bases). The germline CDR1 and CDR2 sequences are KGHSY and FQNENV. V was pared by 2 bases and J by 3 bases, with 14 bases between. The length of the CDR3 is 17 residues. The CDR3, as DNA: TGTGCCAGCAGCCAAAGGCAGGGCGATGTTGGGGCCAACGTCCTGACTTTC. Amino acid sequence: CASSQRQGDVGANVLTF.

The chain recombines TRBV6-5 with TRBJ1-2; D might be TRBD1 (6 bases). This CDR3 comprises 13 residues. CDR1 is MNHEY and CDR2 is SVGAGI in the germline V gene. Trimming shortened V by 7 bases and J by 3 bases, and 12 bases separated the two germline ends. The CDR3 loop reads CASTGGQYYGYTF. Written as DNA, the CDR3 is TGTGCCAGCACGGGGGGGCAGTACTATGGCTACACCTTC.

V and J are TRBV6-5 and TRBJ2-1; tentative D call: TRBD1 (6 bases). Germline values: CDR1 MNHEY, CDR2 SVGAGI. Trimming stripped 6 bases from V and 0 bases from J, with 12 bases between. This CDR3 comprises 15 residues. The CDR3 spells CASRRRDNSYNEQFF. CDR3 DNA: TGTGCCAGCAGACGCCGGGACAACTCCTACAATGAGCAGTTCTTC.

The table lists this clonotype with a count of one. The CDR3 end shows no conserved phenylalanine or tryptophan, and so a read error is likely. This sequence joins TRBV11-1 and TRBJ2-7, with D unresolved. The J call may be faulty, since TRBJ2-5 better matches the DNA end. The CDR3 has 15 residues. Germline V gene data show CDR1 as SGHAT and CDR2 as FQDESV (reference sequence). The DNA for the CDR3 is TGTGCCAGCAGCCCCCGACTCCTAATCTCCGAGACCCAGTACTTA. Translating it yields CASSPRLLISETQYL.

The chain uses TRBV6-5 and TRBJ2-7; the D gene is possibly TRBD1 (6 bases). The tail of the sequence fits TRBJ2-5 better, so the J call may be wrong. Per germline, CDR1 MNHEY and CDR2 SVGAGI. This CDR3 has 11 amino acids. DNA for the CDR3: TGTGCCAGTCTGCAGGGGGAGACCCAGTACTTC. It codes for CASLQGETQYF.

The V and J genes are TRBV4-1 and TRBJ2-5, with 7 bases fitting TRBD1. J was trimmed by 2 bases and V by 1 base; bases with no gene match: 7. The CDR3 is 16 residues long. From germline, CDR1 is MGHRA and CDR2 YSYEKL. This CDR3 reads CASSQGTGLEQETQYF. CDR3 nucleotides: TGCGCCAGCAGCCAAGGGACAGGATTAGAGCAAGAGACCCAGTACTTC.

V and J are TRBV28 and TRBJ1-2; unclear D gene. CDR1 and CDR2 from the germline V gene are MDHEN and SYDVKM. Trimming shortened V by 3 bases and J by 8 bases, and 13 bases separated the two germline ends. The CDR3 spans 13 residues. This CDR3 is CASSLERLVGYTF. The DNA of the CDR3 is TGTGCCAGCAGTTTGGAACGGTTAGTAGGCTACACCTTC.

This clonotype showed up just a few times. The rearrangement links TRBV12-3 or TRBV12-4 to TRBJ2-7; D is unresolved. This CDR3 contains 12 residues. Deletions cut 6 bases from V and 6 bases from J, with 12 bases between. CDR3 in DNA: TGTGCCAGCAGGGTCGGAATAGGCGAGCAGTACTTC. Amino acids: CASRVGIGEQYF.

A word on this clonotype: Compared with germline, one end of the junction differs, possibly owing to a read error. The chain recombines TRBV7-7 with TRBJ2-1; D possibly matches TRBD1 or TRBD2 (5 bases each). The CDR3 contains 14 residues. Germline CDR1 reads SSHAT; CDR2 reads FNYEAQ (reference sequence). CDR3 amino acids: CASSHERGDNEQFF. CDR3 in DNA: TGTGCTAGCAGCCACGAACGAGGGGACAATGAGCAGTTCTTC.

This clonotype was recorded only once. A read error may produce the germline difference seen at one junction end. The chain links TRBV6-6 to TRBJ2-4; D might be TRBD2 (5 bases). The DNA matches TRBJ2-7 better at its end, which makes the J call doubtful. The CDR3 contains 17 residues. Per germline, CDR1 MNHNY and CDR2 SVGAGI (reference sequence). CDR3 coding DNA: TGTGCCTGCAGTTACGGACTCCCGAGTACCCAGCAACCCGAGCAGTACTTC. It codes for CACSYGLPSTQQPEQYF.

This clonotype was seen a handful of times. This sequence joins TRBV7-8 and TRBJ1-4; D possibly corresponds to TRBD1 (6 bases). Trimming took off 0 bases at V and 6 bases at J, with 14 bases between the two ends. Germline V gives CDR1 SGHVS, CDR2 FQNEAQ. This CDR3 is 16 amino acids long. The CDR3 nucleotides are TGTGCCAGCAGCTTAGCGCAAGGGGGGAGGTATGAAAAACTGTTTTTT. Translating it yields CASSLAQGGRYEKLFF. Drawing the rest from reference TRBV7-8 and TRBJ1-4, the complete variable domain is GAGVSQSPRYKVAKRGQDVALRCDPISGHVSLFWYQQALGQGPEFLTYFQNEAQLDKSGLPSDRFFAERPEGSVSTLKIQRTQQEDSAVYLCASSLAQGGRYEKLFFGSGTQLSVL.

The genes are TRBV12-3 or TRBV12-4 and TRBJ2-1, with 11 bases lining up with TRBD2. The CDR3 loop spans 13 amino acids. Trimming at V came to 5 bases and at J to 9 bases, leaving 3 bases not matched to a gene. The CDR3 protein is CASSALAGGEQFF. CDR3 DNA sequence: TGTGCCAGCAGTGCCCTAGCGGGGGGTGAGCAGTTCTTC.

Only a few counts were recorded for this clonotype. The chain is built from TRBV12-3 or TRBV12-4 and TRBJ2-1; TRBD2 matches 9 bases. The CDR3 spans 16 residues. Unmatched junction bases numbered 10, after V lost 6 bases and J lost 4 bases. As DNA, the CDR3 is TGTGCCAGCAGGAGAGGGACTAGCTATGATTACAATGAGCAGTTCTTC. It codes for CASRRGTSYDYNEQFF.

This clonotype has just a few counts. The CDR3 spells CASTELDSYNEQFF. CDR3 DNA sequence: TGCGCCAGCACCGAACTGGACAGTTACAATGAGCAGTTCTTC. The rearrangement links TRBV4-1 to TRBJ2-1, with D possibly matching TRBD1 (6 bases). The CDR3 is 14 amino acids. Germline loops: CDR1 MGHRA, CDR2 YSYEKL. Trimming cost V 7 bases and J 4 bases, with 14 bases left between them.